This paragraph covers one TCR beta chain sequence. Sequencing used immunoSEQ multiplex PCR; TCRdb keeps in-frame clones, though not all of them. This sample has about 2.4 million clones, with under 95% found just once. This sample is part of a study of shared clonotypes between healthy human individuals. About the study: Three CD4 naive, three CD4 memory, two CD8 naive and one CD8 memory plate were used per donor.

This CDR3 has 13 residues. The ends were cut back, 4 bases at V and 3 bases at J, with 7 bases in the middle. CDR1 MNHNS and CDR2 SASEGT come from the germline V gene. The material sequenced was naive CD4+ T cells from PBMCs. Subset of the sample: CD45RA+ positively selected. This chain uses TRBV6-1 with TRBJ1-5; D ambiguous. The receptor was isolated from a man aged 18 to 29 in good health. Some clones in this sample may be carry-over from other donors' samples. The DNA for the CDR3 is TGTGCCAGCAGTGCAGGTAACAATCAGCCCCAGCATTTT. Residues: CASSAGNNQPQHF.